This TCR beta chain was obtained from a study of spatial heterogeneity in lung cancer. Study-wide findings and caveats: Expanded TCRs classified as ubiquitous or regional were counted, and these counts tracked ubiquitous and regional nonsynonymous mutations, respectively. Estimates put coverage of tumor T cells 6.5% to 7% for alpha and around 13% for beta chains. It was found that expanded intratumoral alpha and beta TCR counts tracked tumor mutation counts.

In the library, each TCR cDNA molecule bore its own unique molecular identifier. Using its own MiXCR run on the 5' RACE reads, TCRdb lists one record per CDR3 protein. Among about 10,000 distinct CDR3 sequences listed, around 11% were seen once. The CDR3 contains 15 residues. Trimming left V 2 bases short and J 0 bases short, with 8 bases between. Germline CDR1 is SGHVS and CDR2 is FNYEAQ. Points on this clonotype: The antigen is unknown.

This sample's time point: sample taken at primary tumor resection. Sequencing covered unsorted whole RNA taken from tumor, nontumor lung or frozen PBMC. The sequence was obtained from a female donor with early-stage non-small cell lung cancer. The chain recombines TRBV7-6 with TRBJ1-5, with D perhaps TRBD1 (5 bases). The sample in question was lung tumor tissue, obtained at surgery. CDR3 coding DNA: TGTGCCAGCAGCTTAACGGGGGATAGCAATCAGCCCCAGCATTTT. Amino acids: CASSLTGDSNQPQHF.